The clone carrying this TCR beta chain was seen ten or more times. The sample comes from a study of T cells after yellow fever vaccination. In TCRdb, the 5' RACE reads were re-called with MiXCR into one record per CDR3 protein. The table records around 70,000 distinct CDR3 sequences, around 6.9% of them present only once. The V gene's germline CDR1 is SGHTA and CDR2 FQGTGA. The CDR3 loop spans 17 amino acids. Germline trimming cut 5 bases from V and 4 bases from J; bases unmatched to any gene: 13. The starting material was CD8+ T cells sorted from PBMCs, obtained about 5 days after the first yellow fever vaccination. This chain connects TRBV7-3 to TRBJ2-1, with 8 bases fitting TRBD2. The receptor was isolated from a man younger than 35 who received the YFV17D yellow fever vaccine. The CDR3 DNA follows: TGTGCCAGCAGCCCCGCGCCGGGACTAGAAACATACAATGAGCAGTTCTTC. It specifies CASSPAPGLETYNEQFF.